These T cell receptor beta chains were read from a single sample in a study of cytomegalovirus exposure and HLA in healthy donors. Sequenced by immunoSEQ multiplex PCR; TCRdb stores in-frame clones only, minus some. Seen here are 150,000 to 200,000 clones, 75% to 90% observed once, and the top ten hold 9.3%. Sequencing used PBMCs. Source of these receptors: a man aged 18 to 29 in good health and CMV-seropositive. The CDR3 runs from the conserved cysteine through the conserved F or W. D genes are given only for firm matches. Not every row has a clone size; where given, it reads once, few, many or a size class.

J gene,V gene,clone size,D gene,CDR3 DNA,CDR3 protein
TRBJ2-7,TRBV9,NA,TRBD2,TGTGCCAGCAGCGTAGAGAGCGGGGGGGCCTACGAGCAGTACTTC,CASSVESGGAYEQYF
TRBJ1-5,TRBV5-6,few,NA,TGTGCCAGCAGCTCTGGACATGTTGGCAATCAGCCCCAGCATTTT,CASSSGHVGNQPQHF
TRBJ1-1,TRBV25-1,NA,NA,TGTGCCAGCAGCGGGGTAATGGGTAACACTGAAGCTTTCTTT,CASSGVMGNTEAFF
TRBJ2-5,TRBV5-1,NA,TRBD2,TGCGCCAGCAGCTTGGTACCGGGGGGGCCCCCAGAGACCCAGTACTTC,CASSLVPGGPPETQYF
TRBJ2-2,TRBV9,NA,TRBD1,TGTGCCAGCAGCTCCCCTAAGGACCCACAACAGGGGGCGTGGGACACCGGGGAGCTGTTTTTT,CASSSPKDPQQGAWDTGELFF
TRBJ2-7,TRBV7-2,NA,NA,TGTGCCAGCAGCTTTAGTCGGTTTGGAGACTACGAGCAGTACTTC,CASSFSRFGDYEQYF
TRBJ1-6,TRBV6-4,once,TRBD1,TGTGCCAGCAGTGTCCTCGGGACAGGGAATTCACCCCTCCACTTT,CASSVLGTGNSPLHF
TRBJ1-2,TRBV19,NA,TRBD1,TGTGCCAGTAGTATCAGAACCGGGACAGGGGGCGTTAGAGGCTACACCTTC,CASSIRTGTGGVRGYTF
TRBJ1-5,TRBV4-1,NA,TRBD1,TGCGCCAGCAGCCAGGAGGACAGGAACAATCAGCCCCAGCATTTT,CASSQEDRNNQPQHF
TRBJ2-3,TRBV7-7,NA,NA,TGTGCCAGTTCGTGTGGGGGGGCCGGAACAGATACGCAGTATTTT,CASSCGGAGTDTQYF
TRBJ2-5,TRBV7-9,NA,TRBD1,TGTGCCAGCAGCTCCTTAACAGGGGGCCCCGGGGAGCAGTACTTC,CASSSLTGGPGEQYF
TRBJ1-2,TRBV28,NA,NA,TGTGCCAGCGCTCGCGGGACCTATGGCTACACCTTC,CASARGTYGYTF
TRBJ2-3,TRBV30,NA,NA,TGTGCCTGGAGTATAGTCTTTATTGATACGCAGTATTTT,CAWSIVFIDTQYF
TRBJ1-3,TRBV30,once,NA,TGTGCCTGGAGTGTAAGGGGCTCTGGAAACACCATATATTTT,CAWSVRGSGNTIYF
TRBJ2-4,TRBV7-2,NA,TRBD1,TGTGCCAGCAGCTTAGCAGGGACAGGAGGCCTAGCCAAAAACATTCAGTACTTC,CASSLAGTGGLAKNIQYF
TRBJ1-2,TRBV29-1,NA,TRBD1,TGCAGCGTTGGTATGGGACAGGGTCGCGGCTACACCTTC,CSVGMGQGRGYTF
TRBJ1-1,TRBV29-1,NA,NA,TGCAGCGTTGAAGATTCTGGGACGGGGGGCACGGTTACTGAAGCTTTCTTT,CSVEDSGTGGTVTEAFF
TRBJ1-2,TRBV19,NA,TRBD1,TGTGCCAGTAGTATAGACGGACAGGCCCTTAACTATGGCTACACCTTC,CASSIDGQALNYGYTF
TRBJ1-1,TRBV19,NA,NA,TGTGCCAGTAGCGTCCTCCCGGGGATCTCTGAAGCTTTCTTT,CASSVLPGISEAFF
TRBJ2-3,TRBV29-1,NA,NA,TGCAGCGTTGACAGGATAGATACGCAGTATTTT,CSVDRIDTQYF
TRBJ2-7,TRBV6-1,NA,NA,TGTGCCAGCAGTGAAGTGGGGGGAATCAGCTACGAGCAGTACTTC,CASSEVGGISYEQYF
TRBJ1-1,TRBV14,NA,TRBD1,TGTGCCAGCAGCCAAGTTTGGCAGGGGGTGACATCCGGTGAAGCTTTCTTT,CASSQVWQGVTSGEAFF